This T cell receptor beta chain was sequenced in a study of shared clonotypes between healthy human individuals. Study-wide points: Clonotypes shared by all four donors outscored non-shared clonotypes in generation probability. A generally larger estimated richness was seen in naive subsets than in memory subsets.

Germline assignment: CDR1 LNHDA and CDR2 SQIVND (reference sequence). The ends were cut back, 3 bases at V and 0 bases at J, with 12 bases in the middle. The CDR3 consists of 15 residues. Remarks on this clone: Antigen specificity is unknown.

Data came from immunoSEQ multiplex PCR; TCRdb stores just in-frame clones and leaves some out. The sample records 2 million to 3 million clones, 80% to 95% being singletons. The specimen sequenced was naive CD4+ T cells from PBMCs. Subset of the sample: CD45RA+ positively selected. The chain carries TRBV19 and TRBJ2-7, with D perhaps TRBD1 (6 bases). The source is a man between 18 and 29 years old in good health. Some clones in this sample may be carry-over from other donors' samples. The CDR3 loop is CASSISGAPSYEQYF. DNA of the CDR3: TGTGCCAGTAGTATTTCAGGGGCGCCCTCCTACGAGCAGTACTTC.